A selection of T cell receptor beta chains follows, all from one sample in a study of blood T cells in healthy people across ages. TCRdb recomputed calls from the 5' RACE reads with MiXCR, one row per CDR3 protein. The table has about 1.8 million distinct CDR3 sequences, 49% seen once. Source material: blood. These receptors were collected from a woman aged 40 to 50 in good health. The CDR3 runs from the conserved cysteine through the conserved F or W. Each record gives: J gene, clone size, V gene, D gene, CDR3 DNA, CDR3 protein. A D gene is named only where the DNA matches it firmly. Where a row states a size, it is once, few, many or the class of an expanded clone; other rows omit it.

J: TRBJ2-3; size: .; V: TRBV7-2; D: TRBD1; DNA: TGTGCCAGCAGCTTGGTAACAGGGGTCAACCCTAGCACAGATACGCAGTATTTT; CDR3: CASSLVTGVNPSTDTQYF
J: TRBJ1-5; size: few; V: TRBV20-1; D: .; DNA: TGCAGTGCTAGCCTCTCAGGGATGGGGCAGCCCCAGCATTTT; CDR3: CSASLSGMGQPQHF
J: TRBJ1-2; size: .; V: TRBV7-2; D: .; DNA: TGTGCCAGCAGCTTTTATCAGGCTGGCCGACCCCATGGCTACACCTTC; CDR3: CASSFYQAGRPHGYTF
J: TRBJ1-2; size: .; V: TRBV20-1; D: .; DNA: TGCAGTGCTAGTACCCAGGGGAACTATGGCTACACCTTC; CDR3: CSASTQGNYGYTF
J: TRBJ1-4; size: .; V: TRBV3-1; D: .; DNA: TGTGCCAGCAGCCAGACAGGCGTATTACCTAATGAAAAACTGTTTTTT; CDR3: CASSQTGVLPNEKLFF
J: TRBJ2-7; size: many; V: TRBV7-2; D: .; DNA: TGTGCCAGCAGCCCCTCAGTCGGCGAGCAGTACTTC; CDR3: CASSPSVGEQYF
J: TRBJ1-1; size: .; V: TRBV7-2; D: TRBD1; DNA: TGTGCCAGCAGCCCCTGGGACAGTGAAGCTTTCTTT; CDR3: CASSPWDSEAFF
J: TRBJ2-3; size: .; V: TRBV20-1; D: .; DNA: TGCAGTGCTAGAGAAGTAACTAGGGGCACAGATACGCAGTATTTT; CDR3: CSAREVTRGTDTQYF
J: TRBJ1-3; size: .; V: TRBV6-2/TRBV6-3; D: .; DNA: TGTGCCAGCAGTTACTCGTCCGTTACAGGCTCTGGAAACACCATATATTTT; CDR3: CASSYSSVTGSGNTIYF
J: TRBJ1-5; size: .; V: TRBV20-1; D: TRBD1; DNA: TGCAGTGCTAGATCCAGACAGGGGGCGAATCAGCCCCAGCATTTT; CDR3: CSARSRQGANQPQHF
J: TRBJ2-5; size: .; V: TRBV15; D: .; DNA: TGTGCCACCAGCACCCCGACAGGGAGGCCGGAGACCCAGTACTTC; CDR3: CATSTPTGRPETQYF
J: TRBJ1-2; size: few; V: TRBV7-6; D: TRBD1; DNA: TGTGCCAGCAGCCCGTCGACAGGGCCCATTGGGGGCTACACCTTC; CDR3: CASSPSTGPIGGYTF
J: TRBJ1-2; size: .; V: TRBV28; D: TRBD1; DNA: TGTGCCAGCAGTCCAGCGGGGACAGGGGGCGACTATGGCTACACCTTC; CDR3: CASSPAGTGGDYGYTF
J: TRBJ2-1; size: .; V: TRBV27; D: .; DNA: TGTGCCAGCAGTTCTGCCCTGGGACCACAAACCTACAATGAGCAGTTCTTC; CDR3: CASSSALGPQTYNEQFF
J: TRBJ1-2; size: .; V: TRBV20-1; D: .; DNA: TGCAGTGCTAGAGATTCCGTTGTACACAATGGCTACACCTTC; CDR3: CSARDSVVHNGYTF
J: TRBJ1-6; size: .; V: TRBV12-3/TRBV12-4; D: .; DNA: TGTGCCAGCAGTCCCAGGATGCAGGGAGGATCACCCCTCCACTTT; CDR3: CASSPRMQGGSPLHF
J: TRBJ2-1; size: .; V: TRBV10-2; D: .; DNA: TGCGCCATCCGGGACTTCAATGGGGATGAGCAGTTCTTC; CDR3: CAIRDFNGDEQFF
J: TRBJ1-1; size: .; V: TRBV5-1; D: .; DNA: TGCGCCAGCAGCTTGAGAATAAAGGGGGGCACTGAAGCTTTCTTT; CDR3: CASSLRIKGGTEAFF
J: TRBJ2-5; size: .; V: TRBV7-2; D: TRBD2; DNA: TGTGCCAGCAGCTCACTTCGGGGGGGCCTCCAAGAGACCCAGTACTTC; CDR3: CASSSLRGGLQETQYF
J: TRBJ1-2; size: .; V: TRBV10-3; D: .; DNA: TGTGCCATCAGTGTCCGGGCGGACAGCCATGGCTACACCTTC; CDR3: CAISVRADSHGYTF
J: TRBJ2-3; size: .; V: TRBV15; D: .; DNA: TGTGCCACCAGCAGAGACAGGGTTTCAGATACGCAGTATTTT; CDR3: CATSRDRVSDTQYF
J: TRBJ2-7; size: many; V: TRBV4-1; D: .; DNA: TGCGCCAGCAGCCAAGGATCGGAGGGGTTCCCCTACGAGCAGTACTTC; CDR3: CASSQGSEGFPYEQYF
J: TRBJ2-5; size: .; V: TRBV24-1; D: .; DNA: TGTGCCACCAGTGGCGGCGGAATCCAAGAGACCCAGTACTTC; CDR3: CATSGGGIQETQYF
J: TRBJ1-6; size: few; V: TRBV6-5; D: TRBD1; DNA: TGTGCCAGCAGTTACGGGACAGCCAATTCACCCCTCCACTTT; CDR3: CASSYGTANSPLHF
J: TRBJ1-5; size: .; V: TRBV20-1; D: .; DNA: TGCAGTGCTACAACCCAGGGTTTGGGCAATCAGCCCCAGCATTTT; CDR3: CSATTQGLGNQPQHF
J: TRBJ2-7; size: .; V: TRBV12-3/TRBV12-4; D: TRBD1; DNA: TGTGCCAGCACCCGTGGGGGACAGATCTACGAGCAGTACTTC; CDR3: CASTRGGQIYEQYF
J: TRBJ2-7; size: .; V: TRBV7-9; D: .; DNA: TGTGCCAGCAGCAAACATAGCTCCTACGAGCAGTACTTC; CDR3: CASSKHSSYEQYF
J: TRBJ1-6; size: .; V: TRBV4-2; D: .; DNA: TGTGCCAGCAGCCAAGCTCTAGGGACGGTATTACGATCACCCCTCCACTTT; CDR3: CASSQALGTVLRSPLHF
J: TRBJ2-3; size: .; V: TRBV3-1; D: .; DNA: TGTGCCAGCAGCTACCCGACAGGAGATACGCAGTATTTT; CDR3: CASSYPTGDTQYF
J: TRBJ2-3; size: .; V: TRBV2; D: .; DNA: TGTGCCAGCAGTTGGCAGGTCACAGATACGCAGTATTTT; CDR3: CASSWQVTDTQYF
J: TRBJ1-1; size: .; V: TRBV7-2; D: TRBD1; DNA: TGTGCCAGCAGCTTAGTAAAGACAGGGGCGGTTCGAGGAGCTTTCTTT; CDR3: CASSLVKTGAVRGAFF
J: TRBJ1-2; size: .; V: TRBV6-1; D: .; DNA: TGTGCCAGCAAGCAGTTCACGGTGTATGGCTACACCTTC; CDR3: CASKQFTVYGYTF
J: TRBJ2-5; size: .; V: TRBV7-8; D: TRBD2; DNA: TGTGCCAGCAGAATGCGGGAGACCCAAGAGACCCAGTACTTC; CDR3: CASRMRETQETQYF
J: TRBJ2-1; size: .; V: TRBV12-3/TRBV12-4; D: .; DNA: TGTGCCAGCAGCCCTACATTGACTGGCAATGAGCAGTTCTTC; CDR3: CASSPTLTGNEQFF
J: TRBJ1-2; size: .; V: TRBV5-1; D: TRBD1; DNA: TGCGCCAGCAGCTTGAGCTCCCGGGACAGTTCTCGCCTGGGCTACACCTTC; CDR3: CASSLSSRDSSRLGYTF
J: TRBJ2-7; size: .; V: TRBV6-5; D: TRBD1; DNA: TGTGCCAGCAGTAACGACAGGGGGCCCTACGAGCAGTACTTC; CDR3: CASSNDRGPYEQYF
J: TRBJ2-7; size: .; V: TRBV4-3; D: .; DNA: TGCGCCAGCAGCCAAGCTATACCAACGTGGACGGGGCGTGGATCCTACGAGCAGTACTTC; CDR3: CASSQAIPTWTGRGSYEQYF
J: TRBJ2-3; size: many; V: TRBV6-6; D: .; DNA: TGTGCCAGCAGGGACCGCCGAGCTAGCACAGATACGCAGTATTTT; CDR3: CASRDRRASTDTQYF
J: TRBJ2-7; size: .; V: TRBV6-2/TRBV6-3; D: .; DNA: TGTGCCAGCAGTTACGGGACCGTAACCTACGAGCAGTACTTC; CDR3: CASSYGTVTYEQYF
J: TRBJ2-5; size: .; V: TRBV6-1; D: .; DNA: TGTGCCAGCAGTGAGCTGGGAAGGAGCATTAAAGAGACCCAGTACTTC; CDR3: CASSELGRSIKETQYF
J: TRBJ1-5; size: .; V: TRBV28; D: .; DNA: TGTGCCAGCAGTTTATCGAAGGGGAATCAGCCCCAGCATTTT; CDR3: CASSLSKGNQPQHF
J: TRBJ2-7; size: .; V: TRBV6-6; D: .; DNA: TGTGCCAGCAGTTCGCGACAGGTAGGCGGCGAGCAGTACTTC; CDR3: CASSSRQVGGEQYF
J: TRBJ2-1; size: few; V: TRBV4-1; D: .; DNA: TGCGCCAGCAGCCAAGTTTTATCTGAGCAGTTCTTC; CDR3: CASSQVLSEQFF
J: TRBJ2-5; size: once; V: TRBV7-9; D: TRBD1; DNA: TGTGCCAGCAGCCCCCCTGACAGGGGGAATGTGGAGACCCAGTACTTC; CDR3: CASSPPDRGNVETQYF
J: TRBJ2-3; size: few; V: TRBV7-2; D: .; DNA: TGTGCCAGCAGCGCAAAGGGGGGGTACACAGATACGCAGTATTTT; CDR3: CASSAKGGYTDTQYF
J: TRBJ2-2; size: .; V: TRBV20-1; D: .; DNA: TGCAGTGCTGTCTGGACACTTACCGGGGAGCTGTTTTTT; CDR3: CSAVWTLTGELFF
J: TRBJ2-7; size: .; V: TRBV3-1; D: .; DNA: TGTGCCAGCACCCTAAGGGACATCAAAACCTACGAGCAGTACTTC; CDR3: CASTLRDIKTYEQYF
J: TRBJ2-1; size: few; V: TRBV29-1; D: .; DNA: TGCAGCGTCATACTAGCTGGGTATGAGCAGTTCTTC; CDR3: CSVILAGYEQFF
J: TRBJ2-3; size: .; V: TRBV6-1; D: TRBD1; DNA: TGTGCCAGCAATGAACCGGGACAGTACACAGATACGCAGTATTTT; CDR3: CASNEPGQYTDTQYF